A selection of T cell receptor beta chains follows, all from one sample in a study of T cell changes during pregnancy in multiple sclerosis. TCRdb's table, derived via immunoSEQ multiplex PCR, lists solely in-frame clones and lacks some. The sample lists more than 65,000 clones; about 89% were seen once. The input for sequencing was CD4+ T cells from peripheral blood mononuclear cells, taken before pregnancy. These receptors came from a female donor with multiple sclerosis, enrolled in a pregnancy study. The CDR3 runs from the conserved cysteine through the conserved F or W. Each record gives: V gene, clone size, D gene, J gene, CDR3 protein, CDR3 DNA. D genes are given only for firm matches. Rows may omit the clone size; those that give it use once, few, many or a size class.

TRBV27,-,TRBD2,TRBJ2-3,CASRASLAGGLDTQYF,TGTGCCAGCAGAGCCAGCCTAGCGGGGGGGCTGGATACGCAGTATTTT
TRBV6-5,-,TRBD1,TRBJ1-2,CASSPLTGGYGYTF,TGTGCCAGCAGTCCTCTAACAGGGGGCTATGGCTACACCTTC
TRBV28,-,-,TRBJ1-3,CASSKGNTIYF,TGTGCCAGCAGTAAGGGGAACACCATATATTTT
TRBV15,-,-,TRBJ2-5,CATSRDLLGASSGQETQYF,TGTGCCACCAGCAGAGATTTATTGGGGGCCTCGAGCGGACAAGAGACCCAGTACTTC
TRBV27,-,-,TRBJ2-7,CASSLKMSPPSWEQYF,TGTGCCAGCAGCTTAAAGATGAGTCCTCCGTCTTGGGAGCAGTACTTC
TRBV5-1,-,-,TRBJ2-5,CASRRSGQETQYF,TGCGCCAGCAGGAGGAGCGGACAAGAGACCCAGTACTTC
TRBV19,-,-,TRBJ1-2,CASSRGESNYGYTF,TGTGCCAGTAGTAGGGGGGAGTCCAACTATGGCTACACCTTC
TRBV19,once,-,TRBJ2-6,CASSSLDYSGANVLTF,TGTGCCAGTAGTTCACTAGATTACTCTGGGGCCAACGTCCTGACTTTC
TRBV20-1,once,-,TRBJ2-7,CSLQSSYEQYF,TGCAGTTTACAGAGCTCCTACGAGCAGTACTTC
TRBV5-1,-,TRBD1,TRBJ2-7,CASSPQGTGYEQYF,TGCGCCAGCAGCCCTCAGGGGACAGGTTACGAGCAGTACTTC
TRBV7-3,-,TRBD2,TRBJ2-2,CASSTIPVAGVSRAGELFF,TGTGCCAGCAGCACCATTCCTGTTGCGGGAGTTAGTCGCGCCGGGGAGCTGTTTTTT
TRBV5-4,-,-,TRBJ2-3,CASSTDSTEQYF,TGTGCCAGCAGCACAGACAGTACCGAGCAGTATTTT
TRBV18,-,TRBD1,TRBJ1-3,CASSPARGNGNTIYF,TGTGCCAGCTCACCGGCCAGGGGGAATGGAAACACCATATATTTT
TRBV6-1,-,TRBD1,TRBJ1-2,CASIRTGGQGGYTF,TGTGCCAGCATACGAACAGGGGGCCAGGGTGGCTACACCTTC
TRBV18,-,TRBD1,TRBJ2-2,CASSPRTGGADTGELFF,TGTGCCAGCTCACCAAGGACAGGGGGCGCGGACACCGGGGAGCTGTTTTTT
TRBV27,-,TRBD1,TRBJ1-1,CASSLKPATGLGDEAFF,TGTGCCAGCAGTTTAAAACCTGCGACAGGGTTAGGGGATGAAGCTTTCTTT
TRBV7-9,-,-,TRBJ2-5,CASSLDRGGETQYF,TGTGCCAGCAGCTTAGACAGGGGAGGAGAGACCCAGTACTTC
TRBV15,-,-,TRBJ1-4,CATSPTAALDVGYEKLFF,TGTGCCACCAGCCCCACAGCGGCCTTGGATGTCGGTTACGAAAAACTGTTTTTT
TRBV7-2,-,TRBD1,TRBJ2-5,CASSPRGLEETQYF,TGTGCCAGCAGCCCCAGGGGGCTCGAAGAGACCCAGTACTTC
TRBV28,-,-,TRBJ1-2,CASNVFGHGRANYGYTF,TGTGCCAGCAACGTTTTTGGACACGGAAGGGCTAACTATGGCTACACCTTC
TRBV7-3,-,-,TRBJ2-5,CASSPGPEETQYF,TGTGCCAGCAGCCCAGGTCCAGAAGAGACCCAGTACTTC
TRBV19,-,TRBD1,TRBJ2-5,CASSPPTGEETQYF,TGTGCCAGTAGTCCACCGACAGGGGAAGAGACCCAGTACTTC